Each of the 27 T cell receptor beta chains below was sequenced from the same sample in a study of T cells after yellow fever vaccination. TCRdb processed the 5' RACE reads anew with MiXCR; each CDR3 protein has one entry. The profile shows tens of thousands of distinct CDR3 sequences, less than 15% of them singletons. The material was CD8+ T cells not binding an NS4B(214-222) dextramer, sorted from PBMCs, obtained approximately 20 days after the first yellow fever vaccination. Receptors originate from a man aged 18 to 29 who received the YFV17D yellow fever vaccine.

The rearrangement links TRBV5-1 to TRBJ2-2; 9 bases agree with TRBD1. V trimming: 6 bases; J trimming: 4 bases; junction bases outside the gene matches: 7. Germline CDR1 SGHRS, CDR2 YFSETQ. The CDR3 loop spans 15 amino acids. The CDR3 nucleotides read TGCGCCAGCACCCGACAGGGGGGGACCACCGGGGAGCTGTTTTTT. Its translation is CASTRQGGTTGELFF.

V gene TRBV18 combines with J gene TRBJ2-3; no clear D gene. V was clipped by 3 bases and J by 4 bases, with 11 bases between them. This CDR3 region has 14 residues. Germline CDR1 reads KGHSH; CDR2 reads LQKENI. CDR3 sequence reads: CASSPEPPADTQYF. The CDR3 coding sequence is TGTGCCAGCTCACCGGAGCCGCCGGCAGATACGCAGTATTTT.

This clonotype appeared a few times. The J gene is TRBJ1-2, the V gene TRBV5-6; tentative D call: TRBD1 (6 bases). This CDR3 has 15 amino acids. Germline V lookup: CDR1 SGHDT, CDR2 YYEEEE. V gave up 4 bases and J gave up 4 bases, with 17 bases separating them. DNA for the CDR3: TGTGCCAGCAGCATGGACAGTATGAGGAGCTATGGCTACACCTTC. Translation: CASSMDSMRSYGYTF.

The V call is TRBV7-2, the J call TRBJ2-1, with 8 bases identical to TRBD2. CDR3 size: 16 residues. Losses at the gene ends were 1 base for V and 3 bases for J; bases not matched to a gene: 5. The germline V gene has CDR1 SGHTA and CDR2 FQGNSA. In DNA form, the CDR3 reads TGTGCCAGCAGCTTAGAGGCGGGGGGAAACTACAATGAGCAGTTCTTC. Encoded protein: CASSLEAGGNYNEQFF.

The gene calls are TRBV10-3 and TRBJ1-1, with a weak D call TRBD1 (6 bases). Trimming took 8 bases from V and 0 from J, leaving 13 bases between them. The CDR3 extends over 14 amino acids. In germline, CDR1 is ENHRY, CDR2 SYGVKD. Here the CDR3 DNA reads TGTGCCATCGGGGGCAGAGACATGAACACTGAAGCTTTCTTT. Encoded protein: CAIGGRDMNTEAFF.

Only a few counts were recorded for this clonotype. The chain joins TRBV12-3 or TRBV12-4 to TRBJ2-5; 9 nucleotides line up with TRBD2. This CDR3 spans 15 amino acids. The V gene end was trimmed by 6 bases and the J gene end by 3 bases; junction bases not matched to a gene: 8. CDR3 sequence: CASRPSLAGKETQYF. CDR3 nucleotide sequence: TGTGCCAGCAGACCCTCTCTAGCGGGGAAAGAGACCCAGTACTTC.

The chain uses TRBV15 and TRBJ2-7; possibly TRBD1 for D (6 bases). CDR3 size: 13 residues. V was cut by 5 bases and J by 7 bases, with 15 bases left in between. Looked up from germline, CDR1 is LNHNV and CDR2 is YYDKDF (reference sequence). CDR3 sequence: CATSEGGQTEQYF. For the CDR3, the DNA is TGTGCCACCAGCGAAGGTGGACAGACAGAGCAGTACTTC.

This clonotype was seen a few times. The chain joins TRBV6-5 to TRBJ2-2; D is perhaps TRBD1 (6 bases). CDR1 MNHEY and CDR2 SVGAGI come from the germline V gene. With 2 bases removed from V and 11 bases from J, the gap between germline ends came to 9 bases. The CDR3 sequence is 12 residues long. In nucleotides, the CDR3 is TGTGCCAGCAGTTACGACAGGCTAGAGCTGTTTTTT. Its protein product is CASSYDRLELFF.

This clonotype was observed a handful of times. The gene calls are TRBV12-3 or TRBV12-4 and TRBJ1-3; possible D gene TRBD1, 5 bases. V dropped 4 bases and J dropped 0 bases, with 16 bases sitting between them. CDR3 size: 17 residues. CDR3 amino acids: CASSSTGPTTSGNTIYF. In nucleotides, the CDR3 is TGTGCCAGCAGTTCGACGGGACCGACGACCTCTGGAAACACCATATATTTT.

This clonotype occurred a few times. The V call is TRBV4-1, the J call TRBJ2-5; maybe TRBD2 (5 bases). Per germline, CDR1 MGHRA and CDR2 YSYEKL. Deletions cut 3 bases from V and 3 bases from J, with 8 bases between. This CDR3 is 13 amino acids long. The CDR3 protein is CASSHPGEETQYF. CDR3 sequence (DNA): TGCGCCAGCAGCCACCCCGGGGAAGAGACCCAGTACTTC.

The chain uses TRBV24-1 and TRBJ1-5; TRBD1 is a possible D gene (5 bases). Germline V gene data show CDR1 as KGHDR and CDR2 as SFDVKD. Trimming removed 0 bases from V and 3 bases from J, with 20 bases in between. The CDR3 covers 19 residues. CDR3 protein: CATSDLQMGISGLNQPQHF. The CDR3 DNA reads as TGTGCCACCAGTGATTTGCAAATGGGTATCTCAGGGCTCAATCAGCCCCAGCATTTT.

J is TRBJ1-5 and V is TRBV4-1; tentative D call: TRBD1 (6 bases). Trimming pared 4 bases from V and 7 bases from J, leaving 14 bases between. The CDR3 extends over 14 amino acids. CDR1 MGHRA and CDR2 YSYEKL come from the germline V gene. CDR3 nucleotide sequence: TGCGCCAGCAGCCCTACCCGGGGGCAACAGCCCCAGCATTTT. This codes for CASSPTRGQQPQHF.

The chain is built from TRBV25-1 and TRBJ1-1; D unclear. Trimming cost V 6 bases and J 4 bases, with 15 bases left between them. Germline V gives CDR1 MGHDK, CDR2 SYGVNS. The CDR3 runs to 14 residues. The CDR3 spells CASRPWHTGTEAFF. The CDR3, as DNA: TGTGCCAGCAGGCCCTGGCATACGGGCACTGAAGCTTTCTTT.

This clonotype was counted at least ten times. The chain combines TRBV27 with TRBJ2-1, with 9 bases matching TRBD2. With V trimmed by 6 bases and J by 5 bases, 8 bases remained unmatched. Germline CDR1 MNHEY, CDR2 SMNVEV (reference sequence). CDR3 size: 15 residues. The CDR3 region has the DNA TGTGCCAGCAGCCCTATGGGCGGGGGGGACAATGAGCAGTTCTTC. It specifies CASSPMGGGDNEQFF.

This clonotype has more than one count but fewer than ten. J is TRBJ2-2 and V is TRBV6-2 or TRBV6-3; no clear D gene. The CDR3 loop spans 13 amino acids. V was pared by 4 bases and J by 9 bases, with 12 bases between. Germline V CDR1 and CDR2: MNHEY, SVGEGT. The chain's CDR3 is CASSSPDQRELFF. CDR3 sequence (DNA): TGTGCCAGCAGTTCCCCCGACCAGAGGGAGCTGTTTTTT.

V is TRBV4-2 and J is TRBJ2-1; TRBD2 matches at 10 bases. The CDR3 spans 21 residues. CDR1 LGHNA and CDR2 YNFKEQ come from the germline V gene. The ends lost 1 base at V and 0 bases at J; junction bases unmatched: 15. CDR3 bases: TGTGCCAGCAGCCAAGCCAGGTCGCTAGCGGGGGTACCTAGCTCCTACAATGAGCAGTTCTTC. Translating it yields CASSQARSLAGVPSSYNEQFF.

The chain couples TRBV9 to TRBJ1-4; D is undetermined. Germline V gives CDR1 SGDLS, CDR2 YYNGEE. V gave up 2 bases and J gave up 6 bases, with 8 bases separating them. The length of the CDR3 is 13 residues. DNA for the CDR3: TGTGCCAGCAGCGTCAGACCGGATGAAAAACTGTTTTTT. Protein product: CASSVRPDEKLFF.

This clonotype has just a few counts. This rearrangement joins TRBV6-2 or TRBV6-3 to TRBJ2-1, with TRBD2 matching over 7 bases. This CDR3 has 15 residues. Germline V gene data show CDR1 as MNHEY and CDR2 as SVGEGT. V was clipped by 7 bases and J by 2 bases; unmatched bases: 8. CDR3 in amino acids: CASTRGVPAYNEQFF. The CDR3 bases are TGTGCCAGCACCCGGGGGGTCCCCGCCTACAATGAGCAGTTCTTC.

V is TRBV29-1 and J is TRBJ2-7, with 8 nucleotides matching TRBD1. This CDR3 has 14 residues. Germline CDR1 is SQVTM and CDR2 is ANQGSEA. V was clipped by 1 base and J by 0 bases; unmatched bases: 2. In DNA form, the CDR3 reads TGCAGCGTTGAAGGACAGGGGAGCTCCTACGAGCAGTACTTC. It encodes CSVEGQGSSYEQYF.

This chain uses TRBV29-1 with TRBJ1-2; D is ambiguous. Germline V gives CDR1 SQVTM, CDR2 ANQGSEA. The CDR3 spans 11 residues. The ends were cut back, 6 bases at V and 4 bases at J, with 9 bases in the middle. The CDR3: CSVGLGYGYTF. CDR3 nucleotide sequence: TGCAGCGTAGGGCTTGGCTATGGCTACACCTTC.

This clonotype was seen a few times. The chain couples TRBV18 to TRBJ2-7, with a tentative D call TRBD1 (5 bases). With 2 bases removed from V and 4 bases from J, the gap between germline ends came to 15 bases. Germline values: CDR1 KGHSH, CDR2 LQKENI. The CDR3 is 15 amino acids. The CDR3 reads CASSPDVPQGYEQYF. The CDR3 DNA reads TGTGCCAGCTCACCAGATGTCCCTCAGGGATACGAGCAGTACTTC.

The chain recombines TRBV9 with TRBJ2-5; TRBD2 agrees at 9 bases. With V trimmed by 3 bases and J by 5 bases, 8 bases remained unmatched. The CDR3 spans 15 residues. Germline V gene lookup returns CDR1 SGDLS and CDR2 YYNGEE. CDR3: CASSAGGTSYETQYF. In DNA form, the CDR3 reads TGTGCCAGCAGCGCTGGCGGGACTAGCTACGAGACCCAGTACTTC.

J is TRBJ2-5 and V is TRBV3-1; 7 bases align to TRBD1. Looked up from germline, CDR1 is LGHDT and CDR2 is YNNKEL (reference sequence). CDR3 length: 18 amino acids. V shed 7 bases, J shed 2 bases, and the junction held 19 bases outside the gene matches. Here the CDR3 reads CASTKEDLGQIGQETQYF. CDR3 nucleotides: TGTGCCAGCACCAAGGAGGATTTGGGACAGATAGGGCAAGAGACCCAGTACTTC.

The CDR3 loop reads CASSYSTVGAGETYEQYV. In nucleotides, the CDR3 is TGTGCCAGCAGTTACTCGACGGTAGGCGCGGGGGAGACCTACGAGCAGTACGTC. The rearrangement joins TRBV6-2 or TRBV6-3 to TRBJ2-7; TRBD2 agrees at 7 bases. In germline, CDR1 is MNHEY, CDR2 SVGEGT. The length of the CDR3 is 18 residues. With 0 bases clipped from V and 2 bases from J, the junction kept 13 bases outside the gene matches.

CDR3 nucleotide sequence: TGTGCCACTAACGGCCCGCGACAAGAGACCCAGTACTTC. Translation: CATNGPRQETQYF. This sequence joins TRBV10-3 and TRBJ2-5; unclear D gene. Germline values: CDR1 ENHRY, CDR2 SYGVKD. CDR3 length: 13 residues. V shed 10 bases and J shed 2 bases, with 14 bases lying between them.

This clonotype came up a few times. This chain joins TRBV3-1 and TRBJ1-4; the D is unclear. Trimming pared 0 bases from V and 4 bases from J, leaving 9 bases between. The CDR3 runs 15 residues. CDR1 is LGHDT and CDR2 is YNNKEL in the germline V gene (reference sequence). CDR3 nucleotides: TGTGCCAGCAGCCAAGAAGTGGCCGTTAATGAAAAACTGTTTTTT. Translating gives CASSQEVAVNEKLFF.

V usage is TRBV7-9 and J usage is TRBJ2-3; TRBD1 is a possible D gene (6 bases). Germline V gene data show CDR1 as SEHNR and CDR2 as FQNEAQ (reference sequence). V gave up 4 bases and J gave up 4 bases, with 9 bases separating them. The CDR3 length is 13 residues. Written as DNA, the CDR3 is TGTGCCAGCAGCTCCACAGGGCCAGATACGCAGTATTTT. Its translation is CASSSTGPDTQYF. Full variable domain (missing parts from reference TRBV7-9 and TRBJ2-3): DTGVSQNPRHKITKRGQNVTFRCDPISEHNRLYWYRQTLGQGPEFLTYFQNEAQLEKSRLLSDRFSAERPKGSFSTLEIQRTEQGDSAMYLCASSSTGPDTQYFGPGTRLTVL.